The T cell receptor beta chain described here comes from a study of blood T cell repertoires in COVID-19. Study-wide context: Researchers got acute and convalescent COVID-19 samples from the United States, Italy and Spain. Nucleic acid was either cDNA or gDNA, and it came from T cells, B-cell-depleted T cells, or PBMCs.

In the authors' workflow: Nucleated cell counts were estimated from reference gene primer amplification. The assay was immunoSEQ multiplex PCR, and TCRdb's table has in-frame clones only and misses some. The V and J calls and clone size come from that table; D and trimming were worked out from the DNA. Of 90,000 to 120,000 clones listed, around 91% are singletons. The V gene end was trimmed by 6 bases and the J gene end by 2 bases; junction bases not matched to a gene: 9. The germline V gene has CDR1 KGHSH and CDR2 LQKENI. CDR3 length: 15 amino acids. Input material: peripheral blood. The source is a woman aged 80 or over with acute or convalescent COVID-19. The rearrangement joins TRBV18 to TRBJ1-1; 7 bases are a match to TRBD1. This chain's CDR3 is CASSREGASNTEAFF. CDR3 coding DNA: TGTGCCAGCTCCCGAGAGGGGGCGAGTAACACTGAAGCTTTCTTT.